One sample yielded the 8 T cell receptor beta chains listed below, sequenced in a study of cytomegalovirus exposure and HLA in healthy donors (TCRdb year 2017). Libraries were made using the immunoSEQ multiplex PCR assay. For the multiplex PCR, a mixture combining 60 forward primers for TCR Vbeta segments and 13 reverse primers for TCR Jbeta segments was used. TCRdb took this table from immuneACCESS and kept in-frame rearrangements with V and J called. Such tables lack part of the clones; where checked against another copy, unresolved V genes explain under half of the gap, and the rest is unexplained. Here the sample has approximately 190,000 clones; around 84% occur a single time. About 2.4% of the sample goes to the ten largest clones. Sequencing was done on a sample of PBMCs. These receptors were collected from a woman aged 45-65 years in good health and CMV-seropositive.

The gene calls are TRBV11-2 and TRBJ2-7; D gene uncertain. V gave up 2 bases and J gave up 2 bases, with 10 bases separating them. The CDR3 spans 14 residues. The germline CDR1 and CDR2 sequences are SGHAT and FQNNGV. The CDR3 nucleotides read TGTGCCAGCAGCTTAAGCAGAGACACCTACGAGCAGTACTTC. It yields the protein CASSLSRDTYEQYF.

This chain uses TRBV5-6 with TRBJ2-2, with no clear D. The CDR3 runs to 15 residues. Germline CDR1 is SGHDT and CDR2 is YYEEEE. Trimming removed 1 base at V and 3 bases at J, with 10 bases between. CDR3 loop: CASSLLGSDTGELFF. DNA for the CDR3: TGTGCCAGCAGCTTGCTAGGAAGCGACACCGGGGAGCTGTTTTTT.

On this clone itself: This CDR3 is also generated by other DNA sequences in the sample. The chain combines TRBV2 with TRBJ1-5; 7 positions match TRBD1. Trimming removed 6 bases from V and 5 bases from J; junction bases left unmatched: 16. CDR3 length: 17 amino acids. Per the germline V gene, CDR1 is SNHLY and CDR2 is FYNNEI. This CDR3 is CASRGGETGTLDQPQHF. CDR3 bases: TGTGCCAGCAGAGGGGGAGAGACAGGGACTCTTGATCAGCCCCAGCATTTT.

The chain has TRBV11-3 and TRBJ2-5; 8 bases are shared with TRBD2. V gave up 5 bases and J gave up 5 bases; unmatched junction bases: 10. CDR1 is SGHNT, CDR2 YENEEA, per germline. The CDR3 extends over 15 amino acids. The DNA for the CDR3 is TGTGCCAGCAGCCATGGTCGCGGGGGGCTTGAGACCCAGTACTTC. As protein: CASSHGRGGLETQYF.

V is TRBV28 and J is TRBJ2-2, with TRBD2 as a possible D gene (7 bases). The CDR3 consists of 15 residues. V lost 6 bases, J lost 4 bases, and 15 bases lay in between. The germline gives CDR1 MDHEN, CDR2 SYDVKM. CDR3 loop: CASRPRGAATGELFF. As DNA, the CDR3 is TGTGCCAGCAGGCCCCGGGGGGCCGCCACCGGGGAGCTGTTTTTT. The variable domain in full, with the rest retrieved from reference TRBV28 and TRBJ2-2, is DVKVTQSSRYLVKRTGEKVFLECVQDMDHENMFWYRQDPGLGLRLIYFSYDVKMKEKGDIPEGYSVSREKKERFSLILESASTNQTSMYLCASRPRGAATGELFFGEGSRLTVL.

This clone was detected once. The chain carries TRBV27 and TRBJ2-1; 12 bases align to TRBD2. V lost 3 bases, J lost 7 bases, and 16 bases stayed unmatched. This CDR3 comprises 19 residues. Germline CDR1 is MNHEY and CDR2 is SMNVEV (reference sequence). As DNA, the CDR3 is TGTGCCAGCAGTTTTTTCGGGGCTAGCGGGGGGGCTGTTCCGAATGAGCAGTTCTTC. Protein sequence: CASSFFGASGGAVPNEQFF.

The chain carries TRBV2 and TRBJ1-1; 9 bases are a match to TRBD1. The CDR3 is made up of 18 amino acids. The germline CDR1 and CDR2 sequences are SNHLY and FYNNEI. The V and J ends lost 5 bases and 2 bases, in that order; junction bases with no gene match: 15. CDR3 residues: CASSPRGLTGGRNTEAFF. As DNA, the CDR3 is TGTGCCAGCAGTCCCCGTGGACTGACAGGGGGTAGAAACACTGAAGCTTTCTTT.

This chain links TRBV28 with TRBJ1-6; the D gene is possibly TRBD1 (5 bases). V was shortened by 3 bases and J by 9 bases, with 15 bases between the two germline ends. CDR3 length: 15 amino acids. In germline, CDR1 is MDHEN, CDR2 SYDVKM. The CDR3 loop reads CASSFRGGSGSPLHF. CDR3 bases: TGTGCCAGCAGTTTCCGGGGGGGGTCCGGTTCACCCCTCCACTTT.